Listed below are T cell receptor beta chains from one sample, sequenced in a study of blood T cells in healthy people across ages. TCRdb used MiXCR to reprocess the 5' RACE reads, holding one entry per CDR3 protein. The sample consists of approximately 1,100,000 distinct CDR3 sequences, 40% to 50% of them appearing once. The sample comprised blood. All receptors come from a woman aged 60-75 years in good health. CDR3s include the opening cysteine and the closing phenylalanine or tryptophan. D genes are given only for firm matches. Rows may omit the clone size; those that give it use once, few, many or a size class.

>TRBJ2-2|NA|NA|TRBV25-1
TGTGCCAGCAGTCTCCAGGGAGTATTGACCGGGGAGCTGTTTTTT
CASSLQGVLTGELFF
>TRBJ2-5|NA|TRBD2|TRBV4-2
TGTGCCAGCAGCCCTAGAGGAAGCGGGACTATCGGGGAGACCCAGTACTTC
CASSPRGSGTIGETQYF
>TRBJ2-1|NA|TRBD1|TRBV5-1
TGCGCCAGCAGCTTGGACCCAGGGGGCGGTGGGTCTGAGCAGTTCTTC
CASSLDPGGGGSEQFF
>TRBJ2-7|NA|TRBD1|TRBV3-1
TGTGCCAGCAGCCCAACGGGACAGGGAACCTCCGACTACGAGCAGTACTTC
CASSPTGQGTSDYEQYF
>TRBJ1-4|NA|NA|TRBV20-1
TGCAGTGCTAAATCAGGGCAGGCCAATGAAAAACTGTTTTTT
CSAKSGQANEKLFF
>TRBJ1-2|NA|TRBD1|TRBV29-1
TGCAGCGCTTTCTGGACAGGAGACTATGGCTACACCTTC
CSAFWTGDYGYTF
>TRBJ2-7|few|TRBD1|TRBV6-6
TGTGCCAGCAGTTACTCATCAGGGGGTAACCACGAGCAGTACTTC
CASSYSSGGNHEQYF
>TRBJ2-5|few|NA|TRBV10-1
TGCGCCAGCAGTGAGACTGACGAGACCCAGTACTTC
CASSETDETQYF
>TRBJ2-5|once|TRBD2|TRBV20-1
TGCAGTGCCTATAGACTAGCGGGAGGAACAGAGACCCAGTACTTC
CSAYRLAGGTETQYF
>TRBJ2-7|NA|TRBD2|TRBV2
TGTGCCAGCAATAGACTAGCGGGAGTAAACGAGCAGTACTTC
CASNRLAGVNEQYF
>TRBJ1-2|few|NA|TRBV29-1
TGCAGCGTTGAAGAGAGAGGGGCAGGGGATGGATTTTGGGGCTACACCTTC
CSVEERGAGDGFWGYTF
>TRBJ2-3|few|NA|TRBV6-1
TGTGCCAGCAGTGAATGGAAGGGGGCAGATACGCAGTATTTT
CASSEWKGADTQYF
>TRBJ2-7|NA|TRBD1|TRBV5-5
TGTGCCAGCAGCGTCGGGACAGGGTGGTCCTACGAGCAGTACTTC
CASSVGTGWSYEQYF
>TRBJ1-5|few|NA|TRBV20-1
TGCAGTGCTAGACTCATCCGGGACGGCTATCAGCCCCAGCATTTT
CSARLIRDGYQPQHF
>TRBJ1-2|NA|TRBD1|TRBV5-6
TGTGCCAGCAGCTTCCCCTCACAGGGGATCTATGGCTACACCTTC
CASSFPSQGIYGYTF
>TRBJ2-4|NA|NA|TRBV20-1
TGCAGTGCTAGTGACGAGACCCCCTCGGGCAAGCAGTACTTC
CSASDETPSGKQYF
>TRBJ2-5|NA|NA|TRBV7-2
TGTACCAGCAGCCCAGGGCGGACAAGCTTAATTCAAGAGACCCAGTACTTC
CTSSPGRTSLIQETQYF
>TRBJ1-5|once|TRBD1|TRBV30
TGTGCCTGGAGTTCAGGACAGGGCACTCGTCAGCCCCAGCATTTT
CAWSSGQGTRQPQHF
>TRBJ2-2|NA|NA|TRBV30
TGTGCCTGGAGTGAAGCCACCGGGGAGCTGTTTTTT
CAWSEATGELFF
>TRBJ2-7|many|TRBD2|TRBV6-5
TGTGCCAGCAGTATGGGACTAGCGGGAGTACAGCAGTACTTC
CASSMGLAGVQQYF
>TRBJ2-2|NA|TRBD1|TRBV7-2
TGTGCCAGCAGCTCTCAGACAGGGCGAGGGACGCTGTTTTTT
CASSSQTGRGTLFF
>TRBJ2-1|few|NA|TRBV12-3/TRBV12-4
TGTGCCAGCAGTCCCGGACCTCTACAGTTCTTC
CASSPGPLQFF
>TRBJ1-2|NA|NA|TRBV28
TGTGCCAGCAGTTGGGCGGGCTCAAGCTATGGCTACACCTTC
CASSWAGSSYGYTF
>TRBJ2-5|NA|NA|TRBV29-1
TGCAGCGTGGATCCGGGACCACAAAAAAATGAGCAGTACTTC
CSVDPGPQKNEQYF
>TRBJ2-1|once|NA|TRBV20-1
TGCAGTGCTAGAGGCGGAGGGTTTCAGTACAATGAGCAGTTCTTC
CSARGGGFQYNEQFF
>TRBJ2-7|NA|NA|TRBV28
TGTGCCAGCAGTTTACCCTATCTTGGCGAGCAGTACTTC
CASSLPYLGEQYF
>TRBJ2-7|few|NA|TRBV29-1
TGCAGCGCCGTGGGACACTCGAGCTCCTACAATGAGCAGTACTTC
CSAVGHSSSYNEQYF
>TRBJ2-1|NA|NA|TRBV10-3
TGTGCCATCAGTGAGTCAGGGGGGAACAATGAGCAGTTCTTC
CAISESGGNNEQFF
>TRBJ2-5|NA|TRBD2|TRBV5-1
TGCGCCAGCAGCCAGGAGCCGGGAGGGGTCAATGAGCAGTACTTC
CASSQEPGGVNEQYF
>TRBJ1-4|few|NA|TRBV3-1
TGTGCCAGCAGCCTCGGGACATTGGATGAAAAACTGTTTTTT
CASSLGTLDEKLFF
>TRBJ2-1|few|TRBD1|TRBV29-1
TGCAGCGTTCCCATCCCGGGACAGGGGTCCTACAATGAGCAGTTCTTC
CSVPIPGQGSYNEQFF
>TRBJ2-3|few|NA|TRBV6-1
TGTGCCAGCAGTGCGCGTATCACAGATACGCAGTATTTT
CASSARITDTQYF
>TRBJ2-1|few|TRBD2|TRBV29-1
TGCAGCGTTTCTAGCGGGAGTAGGAATGAGCAGTTCTTC
CSVSSGSRNEQFF
>TRBJ2-3|NA|NA|TRBV2
TGTGCCAGCAGGAACGAACTTAGCACAGATACGCAGTATTTT
CASRNELSTDTQYF
>TRBJ2-2|NA|TRBD2|TRBV5-1
TGCGCCAGCAATAGCGGGAGGAACACCGGGGAGCTGTTTTTT
CASNSGRNTGELFF
>TRBJ2-5|NA|TRBD1|TRBV6-5
TGTGCCAGCAGACAGGGGCCCAACAATGAGCAGTACTTC
CASRQGPNNEQYF
>TRBJ2-2|NA|NA|TRBV19
TGTGCCAGCAGTATAAGGGGTACCGGGGAGCTGTTTTTT
CASSIRGTGELFF
>TRBJ2-3|NA|NA|TRBV3-1
TGTGTCAGCAGCCCCTCCATGGATACGCAGTATTTT
CVSSPSMDTQYF
>TRBJ2-7|few|NA|TRBV20-1
TGCAGTGCTAGAGTTAGGGATCCAGGCCACGAGCAGTACTTC
CSARVRDPGHEQYF
>TRBJ2-7|NA|TRBD1|TRBV12-3/TRBV12-4
TGTGCCAGCAGTCGCCAGACAGGGGCGGCTGACGAGCAGTACTTC
CASSRQTGAADEQYF
>TRBJ2-1|few|NA|TRBV6-1
TGTGCCAGCAGTGAAAATCAGGGGTGGCATGAGCAGTTCTTC
CASSENQGWHEQFF
>TRBJ2-7|NA|TRBD2|TRBV6-1
TGTGCCAGCACTGAGAGCGGGAGTTACGAGCAGTACTTC
CASTESGSYEQYF
>TRBJ2-5|few|TRBD2|TRBV28
TGTGCCAGCAGTCTTAGACTAGCGGGGGAGGGGGAGCAGTACTTC
CASSLRLAGEGEQYF